This TCR beta chain was profiled in a study of T cell changes during pregnancy in multiple sclerosis (dated by TCRdb to the late 2010s). Some background on the complete study: In women with multiple sclerosis, the researchers looked at how the T cell repertoire shifted as pregnancy progressed.

The germline V gene gives CDR1 as KGHSH and CDR2 as LQKENI. The CDR3 runs 16 residues from the cysteine to the phenylalanine. Just CDR3 DNA is preserved here, 48 bases in frame from base 1. Trimming costs V 1 base and J 5 bases, and their ends lie 16 bases apart. Library method: the immunoSEQ multiplex PCR assay. The immuneACCESS repertoire file appears here via TCRdb, limited to in-frame rearrangements. These files lack a portion of the clones; in checked studies, under half of the deficit traces to unresolved V genes, and the cause of the others is not known. For this sample the table gives 65,000 to 70,000 clones, of which around 94% were detected only once. Of the sample, 1.5% to 2.5% is held by the ten largest clones. Worth noting for this clone: No cognate antigen has been identified for it. No much larger clonotype is one base removed from it; base qualities were not supplied.

Sequenced here: peripheral blood, sampled in the third trimester of pregnancy. The chain was built from TRBV18 and TRBJ2-3, with TRBD2 tentatively as D gene (6 bases match). The TCR comes from a female donor in good health, enrolled as a control in a pregnancy study. This receptor has the CDR3 CASSPLRELGIDTQYF. The DNA sequence is TGTGCCAGCTCACCACTTCGGGAGTTAGGGATAGATACGCAGTATTTT.